The sequence of this T cell receptor beta chain was determined in a study of tumor-infiltrating lymphocytes in primary liver carcinoma. The template, roughly 510 ng total RNA, yielded TCR beta cDNA made with a constant-region primer. Generation of the TCR beta libraries relied on three nested multiplex PCR rounds using slightly modified ARM-PCR. The opening two PCR rounds, ten to eleven cycles each, paired TRBV1-TRBV30 forward primers with a C-beta reverse primer. Via MiXCR, TCRdb re-called the multiplex PCR reads, giving one row per CDR3 protein. The table lists about 100,000 distinct CDR3 sequences, under 70% of them singletons. CDR3 length: 15 amino acids. CDR1 and CDR2 (germline): MDHEN, SYDVKM. The tissue used was unsorted bulk material of roughly 17-33 mg. RNA and DNA were co-extracted from it with the AllPrep DNA/RNA mini kit. Notes on this clonotype: A read error may produce the germline difference seen at one junction end.

The chain has TRBV28 and TRBJ2-1, with D possibly TRBD1 on 5 matching bases. Source material: liver tumor tissue from sampling region 2. Subset specified: tumor region T2, inferior pole. The TCR sequence derives from a woman aged 60-70 years with primary liver carcinoma and hepatitis B virus infection. In DNA form, the CDR3 reads TGTGCCAGCATTGGACAACTTGGGATATACAATGAGCTGTTCTTC. Its protein is CASIGQLGIYNELFF.